These T cell receptor beta chains were read from a single sample in a study of Ad26.COV2.S vaccination and SARS-CoV-2 variants. Profiled with immunoSEQ multiplex PCR; TCRdb holds only in-frame clones, not every one. The sample shows about 440,000 clones, around 90% of them seen only once. The material sequenced was peripheral blood, taken in a trial of Ad26.COV2.S vaccine versus placebo. The receptors were gathered from a person between 18 and 65 years old who received the Ad26.COV2.S COVID-19 vaccine or a placebo. Each CDR3 is given with its conserved first and last residue. D genes are given only for firm matches. Where a row states a size, it is once, few, many or the class of an expanded clone; other rows omit it.

size	J	V	D	DNA	CDR3
.	TRBJ1-6	TRBV3-1/TRBV3-2	.	TGTGCCAGCAGCCAAGATCTTACGGGGAATTCACCCCTCCACTTT	CASSQDLTGNSPLHF
.	TRBJ2-1	TRBV7-6	TRBD2	TGTGCCAGCAGCCGGGGACTAGCGGGGATCGCAGAGCAGTTCTTC	CASSRGLAGIAEQFF
.	TRBJ2-7	TRBV28	.	TGTGCCAGCAGTTTATTAGGGGAGACGAGCTCCTACGAGCAGTACTTC	CASSLLGETSSYEQYF
.	TRBJ2-3	TRBV19	TRBD2	TGTGCCAGTAGTACTAGCGGGGAGCGGACAGATACGCAGTATTTT	CASSTSGERTDTQYF
once	TRBJ2-3	TRBV7-9	.	TGTGCCAGCAGCTTAGCACAGGGACCCGCAGATACGCAGTATTTT	CASSLAQGPADTQYF
.	TRBJ2-7	TRBV14	.	TGTGCCAGCAGCCAAGATAGTTTCATATATGGGGGTGAGCAGTACTTC	CASSQDSFIYGGEQYF
.	TRBJ2-1	TRBV10-3	.	TGTGCCATCAACAGTTTGATGGGACTCACCAATGAGCAGTTCTTC	CAINSLMGLTNEQFF
once	TRBJ1-2	TRBV29-1	.	TGCAGCGTTGAGTCTGGGACCTATGGCTACACCTTC	CSVESGTYGYTF
few	TRBJ2-1	TRBV29-1	.	TGCAGCGTTGGATCAGCGGACAATGAGCAGTTCTTC	CSVGSADNEQFF
.	TRBJ2-2	TRBV5-4	TRBD2	TGTGCCAGCACCCCCGGTGGGCTAGCGGGAGGGCGGACCGGGGAGCTGTTTTTT	CASTPGGLAGGRTGELFF
.	TRBJ1-2	TRBV7-9	.	TGTGCCAGCAGCGGTGCTCTTGCCGGGCCCTTTCTCTATGGCTACACCTTC	CASSGALAGPFLYGYTF
.	TRBJ2-7	TRBV6-5	TRBD2	TGTGCCAGCAGCGCCCGCGGGGGAGCAGGTCAGAAGTACTTC	CASSARGGAGQKYF
.	TRBJ1-2	TRBV3-1/TRBV3-2	TRBD1	TGTGCCAGCAGCCATGATTCTGCGGACAGGATATATGGCTACACCTTC	CASSHDSADRIYGYTF
.	TRBJ2-3	TRBV5-7	.	TGTGCCAGCAGCCTGACGCTACAGGGTAGGATAGATACGCAGTATTTT	CASSLTLQGRIDTQYF
.	TRBJ2-4	TRBV30	TRBD1	TGTGCCTGGAGCGACAGGGGGGGAAACATTCAGTACTTC	CAWSDRGGNIQYF
.	TRBJ2-7	TRBV6-6	.	TGTGCCAGCAGCCGAGTCGGCGTAGCGGATAAACCCTACGAGCAGTACTTC	CASSRVGVADKPYEQYF
once	TRBJ2-1	TRBV13	TRBD1	TGTGCCAGCAGCTTAGCAGGGGGCCCCTACAATGAGCAGTTCTTC	CASSLAGGPYNEQFF
.	TRBJ2-3	TRBV7-2	.	TGTGCCAGCAGGATCGGTGGTACAGATACGCAGTATTTT	CASRIGGTDTQYF
.	TRBJ2-1	TRBV19	TRBD2	TGTGCCAGTAGTATAGTCGCGGGAGGGCGTTACAATGAGCAGTTCTTC	CASSIVAGGRYNEQFF
.	TRBJ2-5	TRBV18	.	TGTGCCAGCACAAGGCAAGAGACCCAGTACTTC	CASTRQETQYF
.	TRBJ2-3	TRBV2	.	TGTGCCAGCAGTGTAGGGCAGGGAGTCACAGATACGCAGTATTTT	CASSVGQGVTDTQYF
.	TRBJ1-3	TRBV2	.	TGTGCCAGCAGTGAGAACAGTCTCTCTGGAAACACCATATATTTT	CASSENSLSGNTIYF
.	TRBJ2-1	TRBV10-3	TRBD2	TGTGCCATCAGGGATAGCGGGGGTCCCTACAATGAGCAGTTCTTC	CAIRDSGGPYNEQFF
.	TRBJ2-2	TRBV7-8	TRBD2	TGTGCCAGCAGCTCACTAGCGGGAGGGTACACCGGGGAGCTGTTTTTT	CASSSLAGGYTGELFF
.	TRBJ2-7	TRBV29-1	.	TGCAGCGTTGTAGGGAGCTCCTACGAGCAGTACTTC	CSVVGSSYEQYF
.	TRBJ2-1	TRBV19	TRBD2	TGTGCCAGTAGTATACTGCCTAGCGGTACGGAAGAGCAGTTCTTC	CASSILPSGTEEQFF
once	TRBJ2-5	TRBV12-3/TRBV12-4	.	TGTGCCAGCAGTCAGGGGCGGCAAGAGACCCAGTACTTC	CASSQGRQETQYF
.	TRBJ1-3	TRBV6-5	.	TGTGCCAGCACCCGAGACGCAGGTGGAAACACCATATATTTT	CASTRDAGGNTIYF
.	TRBJ1-1	TRBV7-8	.	TGTGCCAGCAGCTTGGCGGGGAGGAACACTGAAGCTTTCTTT	CASSLAGRNTEAFF
.	TRBJ1-6	TRBV16	.	TGTGCCAGCAGCCCCCTTGGGGGCTCACCCCTCCACTTT	CASSPLGGSPLHF
.	TRBJ1-4	TRBV2	.	TGTGCCAGCAGTGACCTGGGCGCAACTAATGAAAAACTGTTTTTT	CASSDLGATNEKLFF
.	TRBJ1-1	TRBV9	.	TGTGCCAGCAGTCGCGGGAGGATCGGGAACGCTGAAGCTTTCTTT	CASSRGRIGNAEAFF
.	TRBJ2-1	TRBV27	.	TGTGCCAGCAGGAGGGTTGGCGGCAATGAGCAGTTCTTC	CASRRVGGNEQFF
.	TRBJ2-4	TRBV7-2	TRBD2	TGTGCCAGCAGCTTAGATGTAGGGCGGGAGCTCAAAAACATTCAGTACTTC	CASSLDVGRELKNIQYF
.	TRBJ1-1	TRBV6-1	.	TGTGCCAGCAGTGAATCCCGGTACACTGAAGCTTTCTTT	CASSESRYTEAFF
.	TRBJ2-7	TRBV3-1/TRBV3-2	.	TGTGCCAGCAGCCAACCTGTCGGACAGTTGGGATACGAGCAGTACTTC	CASSQPVGQLGYEQYF
few	TRBJ1-4	TRBV5-5	.	TGTGCCAGTTCGCGGAGGGGAAAACTGTTTTTT	CASSRRGKLFF
.	TRBJ2-2	TRBV9	.	TGTGCCAGCAGCCGGGACACCGGGGAGCTGTTTTTT	CASSRDTGELFF
.	TRBJ1-5	TRBV23-1	.	TGCTCTAAAGGGCGGCCCCAGCATTTT	CSKGRPQHF